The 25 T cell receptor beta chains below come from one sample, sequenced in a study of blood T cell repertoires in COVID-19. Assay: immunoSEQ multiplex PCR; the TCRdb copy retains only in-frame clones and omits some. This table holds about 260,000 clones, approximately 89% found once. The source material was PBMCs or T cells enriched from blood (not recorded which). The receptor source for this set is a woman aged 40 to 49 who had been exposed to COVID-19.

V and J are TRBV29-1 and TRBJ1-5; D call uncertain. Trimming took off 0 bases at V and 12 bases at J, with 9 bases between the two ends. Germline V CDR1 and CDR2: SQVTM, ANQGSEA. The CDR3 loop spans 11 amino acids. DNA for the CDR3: TGCAGCGTTGAAGATCTCGGGGACCAGCATTTT. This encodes CSVEDLGDQHF.

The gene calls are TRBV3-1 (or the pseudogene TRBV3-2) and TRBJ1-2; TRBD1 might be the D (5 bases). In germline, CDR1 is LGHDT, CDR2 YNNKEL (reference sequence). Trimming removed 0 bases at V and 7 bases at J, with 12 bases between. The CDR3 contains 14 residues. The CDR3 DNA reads TGTGCCAGCAGCCAAGATCAAGGGGTCGGTGGCTACACCTTC. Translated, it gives CASSQDQGVGGYTF.

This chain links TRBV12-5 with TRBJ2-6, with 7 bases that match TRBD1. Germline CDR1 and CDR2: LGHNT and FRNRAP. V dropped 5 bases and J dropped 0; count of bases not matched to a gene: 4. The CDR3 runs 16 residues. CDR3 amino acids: CASGPGQTSGANVLTF. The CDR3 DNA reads TGTGCTAGTGGTCCGGGACAGACCTCTGGGGCCAACGTCCTGACTTTC.

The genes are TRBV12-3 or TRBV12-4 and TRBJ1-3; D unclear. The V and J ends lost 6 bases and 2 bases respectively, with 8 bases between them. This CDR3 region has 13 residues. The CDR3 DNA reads TGTGCCAGCAGCCCCGTTGCTGGAAACACCATATATTTT. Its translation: CASSPVAGNTIYF.

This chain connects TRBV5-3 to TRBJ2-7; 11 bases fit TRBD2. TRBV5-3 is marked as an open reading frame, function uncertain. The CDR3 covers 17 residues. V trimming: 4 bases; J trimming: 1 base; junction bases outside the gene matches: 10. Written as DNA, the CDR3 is TGTGCCAGAAGCACGACTAGCGGGGCGCTACTTTCCTACGAGCAGTACTTC. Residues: CARSTTSGALLSYEQYF.

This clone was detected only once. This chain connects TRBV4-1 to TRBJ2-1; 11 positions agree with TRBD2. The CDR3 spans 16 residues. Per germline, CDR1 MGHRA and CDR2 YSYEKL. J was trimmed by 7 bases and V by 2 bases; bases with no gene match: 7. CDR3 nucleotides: TGCGCCAGCAGCCAATTTAGCGGGGGGGCAGGGAATGAGCAGTTCTTC. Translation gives CASSQFSGGAGNEQFF.

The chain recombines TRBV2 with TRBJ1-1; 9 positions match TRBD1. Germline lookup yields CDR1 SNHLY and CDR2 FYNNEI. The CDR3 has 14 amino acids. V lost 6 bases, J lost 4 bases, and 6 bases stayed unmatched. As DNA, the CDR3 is TGTGCCAGCAGGCGGACAGGGGATGGCACTGAAGCTTTCTTT. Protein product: CASRRTGDGTEAFF.

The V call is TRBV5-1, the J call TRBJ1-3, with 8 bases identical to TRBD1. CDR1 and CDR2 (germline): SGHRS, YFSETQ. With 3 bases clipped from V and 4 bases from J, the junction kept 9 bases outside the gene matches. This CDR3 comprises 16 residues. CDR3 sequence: CASSSNPGGAGNTIYF. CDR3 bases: TGCGCCAGCAGCTCGAATCCAGGGGGCGCCGGAAACACCATATATTTT.

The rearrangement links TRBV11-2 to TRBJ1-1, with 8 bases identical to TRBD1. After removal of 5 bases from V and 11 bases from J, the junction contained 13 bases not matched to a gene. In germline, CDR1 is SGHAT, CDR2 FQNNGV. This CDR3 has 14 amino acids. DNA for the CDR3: TGTGCCAGCAGCCCCCCGGACAGGGTAGGGTTGGCTTTCTTT. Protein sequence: CASSPPDRVGLAFF.

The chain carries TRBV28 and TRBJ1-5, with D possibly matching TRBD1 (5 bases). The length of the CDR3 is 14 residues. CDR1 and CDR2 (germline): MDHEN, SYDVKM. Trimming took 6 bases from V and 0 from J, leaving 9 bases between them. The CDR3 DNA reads TGTGCCAGCAGGCAGGACAATAGCAATCAGCCCCAGCATTTT. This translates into CASRQDNSNQPQHF.

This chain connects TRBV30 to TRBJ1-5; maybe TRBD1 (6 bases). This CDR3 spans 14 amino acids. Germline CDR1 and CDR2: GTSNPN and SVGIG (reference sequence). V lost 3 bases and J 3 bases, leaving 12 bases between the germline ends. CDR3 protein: CAWSQGKVNQPQHF. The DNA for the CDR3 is TGTGCCTGGAGCCAGGGGAAGGTCAATCAGCCCCAGCATTTT.

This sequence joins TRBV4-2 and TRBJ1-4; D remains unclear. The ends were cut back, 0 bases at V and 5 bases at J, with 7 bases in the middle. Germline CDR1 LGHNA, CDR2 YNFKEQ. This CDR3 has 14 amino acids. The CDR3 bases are TGTGCCAGCAGCCAAGAACCGGTGAATGAAAAACTGTTTTTT. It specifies CASSQEPVNEKLFF.

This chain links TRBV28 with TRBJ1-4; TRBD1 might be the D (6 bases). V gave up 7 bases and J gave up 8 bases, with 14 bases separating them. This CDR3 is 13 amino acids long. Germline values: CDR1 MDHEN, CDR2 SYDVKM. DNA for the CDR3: TGTGCCAGCAAGGGGGAGATTCGCGAAAAACTGTTTTTT. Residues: CASKGEIREKLFF.

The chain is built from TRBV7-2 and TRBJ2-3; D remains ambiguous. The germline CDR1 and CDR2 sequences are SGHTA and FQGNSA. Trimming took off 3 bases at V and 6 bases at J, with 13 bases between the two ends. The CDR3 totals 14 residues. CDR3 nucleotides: TGTGCCAGCAGCTTCTTCGAGGTGAGGGATACGCAGTATTTT. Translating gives CASSFFEVRDTQYF.

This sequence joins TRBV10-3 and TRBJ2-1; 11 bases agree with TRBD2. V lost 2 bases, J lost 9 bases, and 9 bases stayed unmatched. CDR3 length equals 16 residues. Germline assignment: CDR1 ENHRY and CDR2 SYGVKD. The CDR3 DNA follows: TGTGCCATCAGTGAGCCAGGGGGACTAGCGGACGTTGAGCAGTTCTTC. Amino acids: CAISEPGGLADVEQFF.

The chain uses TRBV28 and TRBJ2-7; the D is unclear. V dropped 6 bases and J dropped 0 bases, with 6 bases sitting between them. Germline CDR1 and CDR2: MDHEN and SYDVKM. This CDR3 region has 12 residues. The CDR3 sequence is CASRPGSYEQYF. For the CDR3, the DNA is TGTGCCAGCAGGCCAGGCTCCTACGAGCAGTACTTC.

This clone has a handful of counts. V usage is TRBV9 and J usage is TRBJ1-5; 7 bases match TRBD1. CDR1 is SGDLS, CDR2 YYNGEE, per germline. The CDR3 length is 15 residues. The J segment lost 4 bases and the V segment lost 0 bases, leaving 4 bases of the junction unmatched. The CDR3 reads CASSVDGTENQPQHF. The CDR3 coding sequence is TGTGCCAGCAGCGTAGATGGGACAGAGAATCAGCCCCAGCATTTT.

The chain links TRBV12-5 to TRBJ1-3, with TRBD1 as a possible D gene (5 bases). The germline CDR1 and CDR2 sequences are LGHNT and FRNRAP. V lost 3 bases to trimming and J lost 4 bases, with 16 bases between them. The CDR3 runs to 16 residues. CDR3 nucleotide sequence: TGTGCTAGTGGTTTAACAGGTTTTACGACGGGAAACACCATATATTTT. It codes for CASGLTGFTTGNTIYF.

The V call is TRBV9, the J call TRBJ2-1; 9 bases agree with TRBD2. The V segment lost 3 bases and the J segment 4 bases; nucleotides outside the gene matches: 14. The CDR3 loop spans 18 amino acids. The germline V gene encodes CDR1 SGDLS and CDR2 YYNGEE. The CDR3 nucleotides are TGTGCCAGCAGCGCAACCGGGACTAGCTCCAGGGGATACAATGAGCAGTTCTTC. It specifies CASSATGTSSRGYNEQFF. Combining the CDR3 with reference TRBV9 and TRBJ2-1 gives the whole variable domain DSGVTQTPKHLITATGQRVTLRCSPRSGDLSVYWYQQSLDQGLQFLIQYYNGEERAKGNILERFSAQQFPDLHSELNLSSLELGDSALYFCASSATGTSSRGYNEQFFGPGTRLTVL.

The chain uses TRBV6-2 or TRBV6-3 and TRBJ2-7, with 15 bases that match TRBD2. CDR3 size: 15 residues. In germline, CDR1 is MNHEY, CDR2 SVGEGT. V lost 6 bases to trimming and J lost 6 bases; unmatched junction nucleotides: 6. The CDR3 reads CASSKGLAGGREQYV. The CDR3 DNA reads TGTGCCAGCAGCAAGGGACTAGCGGGAGGACGCGAGCAGTACGTC.

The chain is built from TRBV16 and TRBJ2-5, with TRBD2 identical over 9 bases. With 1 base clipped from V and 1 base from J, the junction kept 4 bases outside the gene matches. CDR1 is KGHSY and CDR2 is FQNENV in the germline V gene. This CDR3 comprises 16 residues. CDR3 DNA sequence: TGTGCCAGCAGCCAATTCCGCGGGAGGGCCCAAGAGACCCAGTACTTC. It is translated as CASSQFRGRAQETQYF.

CDR3 protein: CASSLGSGIGTEAFF. DNA of the CDR3: TGTGCCAGCAGCTTGGGCAGTGGAATTGGCACTGAAGCTTTCTTT. The chain couples TRBV7-2 to TRBJ1-1, with D hard to call. Per the germline V gene, CDR1 is SGHTA and CDR2 is FQGNSA. V was pared by 3 bases and J by 4 bases, with 15 bases between. The CDR3 sequence is 15 residues long.

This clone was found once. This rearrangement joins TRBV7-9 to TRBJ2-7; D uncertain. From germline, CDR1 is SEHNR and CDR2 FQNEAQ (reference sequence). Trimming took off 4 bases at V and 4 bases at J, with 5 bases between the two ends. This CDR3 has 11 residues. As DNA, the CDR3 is TGTGCCAGCAGCTCGTTTTACGAGCAGTACTTC. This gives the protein CASSSFYEQYF.

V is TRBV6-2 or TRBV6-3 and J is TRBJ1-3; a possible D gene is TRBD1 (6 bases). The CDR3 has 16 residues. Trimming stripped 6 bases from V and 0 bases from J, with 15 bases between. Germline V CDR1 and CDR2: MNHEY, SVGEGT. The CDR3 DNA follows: TGTGCCAGCAGCCCCGACAGGCCTCTCTCTGGAAACACCATATATTTT. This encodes CASSPDRPLSGNTIYF.

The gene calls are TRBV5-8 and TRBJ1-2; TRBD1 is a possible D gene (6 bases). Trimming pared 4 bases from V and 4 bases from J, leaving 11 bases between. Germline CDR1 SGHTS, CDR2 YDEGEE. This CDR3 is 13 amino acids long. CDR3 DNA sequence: TGTGCCAGCAGCCTCAGGGGCAGCTATGGCTACACCTTC. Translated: CASSLRGSYGYTF.